The clone carrying this T cell receptor (beta chain) was counted many times. Between the trimmed V and J ends, which lost 5 bases and 8 bases, there was a span of 15 bases. Germline CDR1 MDHEN, CDR2 SYDVKM. This CDR3 is 13 amino acids long. The sample comes from a study of human T cells and chemical hapten exposure. TCRdb re-analysed the RACE reads in MiXCR, keeping a single row per CDR3 protein. The table has 84,000 or so distinct CDR3 sequences, more than 8.5% seen once. Sample time point: patch test 2, 6 weeks after DPC sensitization. Specified treatment: therapeutic diphenylcyclopropenone sensitization with weekly scalp DPC.

Sequencing was performed on whole blood, taken in connection with sensitization to the hapten diphenylcyclopropenone (DPC). This receptor was obtained from a woman aged 25-40 years with alopecia areata. Some clones in this sample may be carry-over from other donors' samples. This sequence joins TRBV28 and TRBJ1-1; D ambiguous. The CDR3 DNA is TGTGCCAGCAGTAGCGGGCACCTTGGGGAAGCTTTCTTT. It translates to CASSSGHLGEAFF. Complete variable domain (other parts from reference TRBV28 and TRBJ1-1): DVKVTQSSRYLVKRTGEKVFLECVQDMDHENMFWYRQDPGLGLRLIYFSYDVKMKEKGDIPEGYSVSREKKERFSLILESASTNQTSMYLCASSSGHLGEAFFGQGTRLTVV.